This T cell receptor beta chain emerged from a study of CD8+CD57+ T cells in acquired aplastic anemia. Study as a whole: DNA from sorted CD4+ and CD8+ cells averaged approximately 3.5 ug. Overall study results and limits: There were over 25 CD8+ CDR3 sequences that occurred in both patients and controls.

The study profiled TCR beta VDJ and CDR3 using genomic DNA as template. TCRdb used MiXCR to reprocess the reads, holding one entry per CDR3 protein. The table records roughly 300,000 distinct CDR3 sequences, 45% to 65% of them present only once. Trimming removed 3 bases at V and 0 bases at J, with 12 bases between. The CDR3 runs 16 residues. Germline V CDR1 and CDR2: SEHNR, FQNEAQ (reference sequence). This clonotype came up many times. Its target is not known. The rearrangement uses TRBV7-9 and TRBJ1-3, with a weak D call TRBD1 (6 bases). The sequence was collected from a human donor with severe aplastic anemia or a healthy control (not recorded which). Sequenced input: sorted CD4+, CD8+, or CD8+CD57+ T cells (not recorded which) from PBMCs. CDR3 sequence reads: CASSFPGANSGNTIYF. The CDR3 coding sequence is TGTGCCAGCAGCTTCCCGGGGGCTAACTCTGGAAACACCATATATTTT.